The 14 T cell receptor beta chains in this list originate from one sample, sequenced in a study of blood T cell repertoires in COVID-19. Sequencing used immunoSEQ multiplex PCR; TCRdb keeps in-frame clones, though not all of them. In the table there are under 250,000 clones, roughly 86% of which are singletons. The sample was PBMCs or T cells enriched from blood (not recorded which). Source of these receptors: a woman aged 25 to 45 with acute COVID-19.

The rearrangement uses TRBV6-1 and TRBJ1-1; TRBD1 agrees at 7 bases. The CDR3 totals 14 residues. The trim removed 2 bases at V and 7 bases at J, leaving 7 bases unmatched. Germline CDR1 and CDR2: MNHNS and SASEGT. The chain's CDR3 is CASSENSDRREAFF. In nucleotides, the CDR3 is TGTGCCAGCAGTGAAAACTCGGACAGGCGTGAAGCTTTCTTT.

This clone came up a few times. Distinct nucleotide sequences in the sample also encode this CDR3. The CDR3 nucleotides are TGTGCCAGCAGCTTAGGTCAGGGCTACAATGAGCAGTTCTTC. Protein sequence: CASSLGQGYNEQFF. The chain is built from TRBV7-9 and TRBJ2-1, with TRBD1 as a possible D gene (5 bases). The CDR3 is 14 amino acids. Germline CDR1 is SEHNR and CDR2 is FQNEAQ (reference sequence). Trimming cost V 1 base and J 3 bases, with 7 bases left between them.

CDR3 region: CASSSRLARDNEQFF. CDR3 sequence (DNA): TGCGCCAGCAGTTCCCGACTAGCGCGGGACAATGAGCAGTTCTTC. The genes are TRBV10-2 and TRBJ2-1; 8 nucleotides line up with TRBD2. V was pared by 5 bases and J by 5 bases, with 8 bases of the junction left unmatched. The CDR3 sequence is 15 residues long. Germline loops: CDR1 WSHSY, CDR2 SAAADI.

The V and J genes are TRBV30 and TRBJ2-7; 14 bases agree with TRBD2. The V and J ends lost 8 bases and 0 bases, in that order; junction bases with no gene match: 12. Germline CDR1 and CDR2: GTSNPN and SVGIG (reference sequence). This CDR3 has 17 amino acids. The DNA for the CDR3 is TGTGCCAGCACCGGGACTAGCGGGGGCCGCAGCTCCTACGAGCAGTACTTC. Its translation: CASTGTSGGRSSYEQYF.

The chain carries TRBV2 and TRBJ2-7; 8 nucleotides agree with TRBD2. Germline CDR1 reads SNHLY; CDR2 reads FYNNEI. The CDR3 totals 15 residues. J gave up 2 bases and V 8 bases, and 11 bases lay outside the gene matches. The CDR3 loop is CASGGGLAGPYEQYF. The CDR3 DNA is TGTGCCAGCGGGGGGGGCCTAGCGGGTCCCTACGAGCAGTACTTC.

The V gene is TRBV5-4, the J gene TRBJ2-7; the D gene is possibly TRBD1 (6 bases). Germline lookup yields CDR1 SGHNT and CDR2 YYREEE (reference sequence). The CDR3 has 12 amino acids. With 3 bases removed from V and 4 bases from J, the gap between germline ends came to 8 bases. The DNA of the CDR3 is TGTGCCAGCAGCTGGCAGGGGTACGAGCAGTACTTC. Translating gives CASSWQGYEQYF.

This rearrangement joins TRBV19 to TRBJ2-1; the match to TRBD2 covers 12 bases. The germline CDR1 and CDR2 sequences are LNHDA and SQIVND (reference sequence). The CDR3 has 17 residues. The trim removed 0 bases at V and 2 bases at J, leaving 2 bases unmatched. The CDR3 loop is CASSIDSSGGAYNEQFF. The CDR3 nucleotides are TGTGCCAGTAGTATAGATTCTAGCGGGGGGGCCTACAATGAGCAGTTCTTC.

V is TRBV6-5 and J is TRBJ2-4; possibly TRBD2 for D (6 bases). CDR3 length: 15 amino acids. The germline gives CDR1 MNHEY, CDR2 SVGAGI. Trimming removed 5 bases from V and 8 bases from J, with 19 bases in between. This chain's CDR3 is CASSSSFEGGDIQYF. The CDR3 nucleotides are TGTGCCAGCAGTAGCTCCTTTGAGGGCGGGGACATTCAGTACTTC.

CDR3 DNA: TGTGCCAGCAGGGGCCATCTGTCTGGAAACACCATATATTTT. This sequence encodes CASRGHLSGNTIYF. V and J are TRBV28 and TRBJ1-3; no reliable D call. V was pared by 6 bases and J by 1 base, with 10 bases between. This CDR3 has 14 residues. The germline V gene has CDR1 MDHEN and CDR2 SYDVKM.

This sequence joins TRBV5-1 and TRBJ1-1, with D possibly being TRBD1 (5 bases). This CDR3 spans 15 amino acids. Germline CDR1 reads SGHRS; CDR2 reads YFSETQ. Trimming took 2 bases from V and 0 from J, leaving 11 bases between them. This CDR3 reads CASSLNGHLNTEAFF. The CDR3 nucleotides are TGCGCCAGCAGCTTAAATGGACACCTGAACACTGAAGCTTTCTTT.

V usage is TRBV7-8 and J usage is TRBJ1-1; D gene unclear. Trimming took 8 bases from V and 1 from J, leaving 8 bases between them. Germline values: CDR1 SGHVS, CDR2 FQNEAQ. The CDR3 spans 12 residues. CDR3 in DNA: TGTGCCAGCGTACAAGAGAACACTGAAGCTTTCTTT. It encodes CASVQENTEAFF.

The chain has TRBV3-1 (or the pseudogene TRBV3-2) and TRBJ1-1; D may be TRBD1 (5 bases). The CDR3 is 15 amino acids. Trimming took 1 base from V and 1 from J, leaving 10 bases between them. Per germline, CDR1 LGHDT and CDR2 YNNKEL (reference sequence). This CDR3 is CASSQGQTENTEAFF. CDR3 DNA sequence: TGTGCCAGCAGCCAAGGCCAGACAGAGAACACTGAAGCTTTCTTT.

The chain recombines TRBV5-1 with TRBJ1-1; 7 bases fit TRBD1. CDR1 is SGHRS, CDR2 YFSETQ, per germline. Trimming at V came to 0 bases and at J to 6 bases, leaving 5 bases not matched to a gene. This CDR3 contains 14 residues. CDR3 protein: CASSLEGAIAEAFF. The CDR3 nucleotides are TGCGCCAGCAGCTTGGAGGGGGCTATCGCTGAAGCTTTCTTT.

The rearrangement joins TRBV5-1 to TRBJ2-7, with D possibly TRBD2 on 7 matching bases. Trimming took 3 bases from V and 6 from J, leaving 25 bases between them. The CDR3 runs to 17 residues. Germline CDR1 and CDR2: SGHRS and YFSETQ. The CDR3 spells CASSSLPVGGRVSEQYF. Here the CDR3 DNA reads TGCGCCAGCAGCTCCCTCCCCGTGGGGGGGCGGGTATCCGAGCAGTACTTC.